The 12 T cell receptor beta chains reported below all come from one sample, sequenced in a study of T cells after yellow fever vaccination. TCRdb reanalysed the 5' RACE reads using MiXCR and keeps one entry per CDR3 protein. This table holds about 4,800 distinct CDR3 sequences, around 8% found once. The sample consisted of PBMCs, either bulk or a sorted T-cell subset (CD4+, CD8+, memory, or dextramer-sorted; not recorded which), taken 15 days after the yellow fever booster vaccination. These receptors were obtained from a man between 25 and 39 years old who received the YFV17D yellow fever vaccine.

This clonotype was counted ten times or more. CDR3 protein: CASSAQGSGANVLTF. DNA of the CDR3: TGTGCCAGCAGCGCCCAAGGGTCTGGGGCCAACGTCCTGACTTTC. The genes are TRBV7-3 and TRBJ2-6; the D is unclear. There are 15 residues in the CDR3. The germline CDR1 and CDR2 sequences are SGHTA and FQGTGA. The V gene lost 5 bases and the J gene lost 1 base, with 9 bases spanning the gap.

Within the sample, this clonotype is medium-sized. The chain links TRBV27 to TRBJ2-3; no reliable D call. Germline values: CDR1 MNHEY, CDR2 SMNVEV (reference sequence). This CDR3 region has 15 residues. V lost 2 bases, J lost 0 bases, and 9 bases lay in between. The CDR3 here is CASSLRVQSTDTQYF. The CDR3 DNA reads TGTGCCAGCAGTTTAAGGGTACAAAGCACAGATACGCAGTATTTT.

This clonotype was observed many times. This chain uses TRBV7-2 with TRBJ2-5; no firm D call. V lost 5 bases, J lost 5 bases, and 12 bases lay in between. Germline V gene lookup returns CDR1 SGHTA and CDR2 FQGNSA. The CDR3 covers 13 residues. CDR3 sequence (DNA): TGTGCCAGCAGCACCTCCTCTCGGGAGACCCAGTACTTC. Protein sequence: CASSTSSRETQYF. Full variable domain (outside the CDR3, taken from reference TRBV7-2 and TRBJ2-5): GAGVSQSPSNKVTEKGKDVELRCDPISGHTALYWYRQSLGQGLEFLIYFQGNSAPDKSGLPSDRFSAERTGGSVSTLTIQRTQQEDSAVYLCASSTSSRETQYFGPGTRLLVL.

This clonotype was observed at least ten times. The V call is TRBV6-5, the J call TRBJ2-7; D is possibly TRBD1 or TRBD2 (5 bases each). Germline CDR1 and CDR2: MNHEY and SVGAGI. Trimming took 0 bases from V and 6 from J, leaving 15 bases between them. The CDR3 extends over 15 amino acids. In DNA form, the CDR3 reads TGTGCCAGCAGTTACTCCGCGAGGGGCACGGGCGAGCAGTACTTC. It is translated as CASSYSARGTGEQYF.

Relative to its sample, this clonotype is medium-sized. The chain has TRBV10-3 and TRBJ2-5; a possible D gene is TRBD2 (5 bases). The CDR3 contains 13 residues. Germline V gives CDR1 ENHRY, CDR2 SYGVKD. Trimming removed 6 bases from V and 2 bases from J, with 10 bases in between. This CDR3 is CAIREATQETQYF. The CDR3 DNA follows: TGTGCCATCAGGGAGGCTACACAAGAGACCCAGTACTTC.

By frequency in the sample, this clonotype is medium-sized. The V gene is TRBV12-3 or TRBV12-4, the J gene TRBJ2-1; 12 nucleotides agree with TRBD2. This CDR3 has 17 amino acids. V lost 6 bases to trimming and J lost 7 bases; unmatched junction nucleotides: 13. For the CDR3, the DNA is TGTGCCAGCAGCTCTGGACGACTAGCGGGAGTAAGTAATGAGCAGTTCTTC. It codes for CASSSGRLAGVSNEQFF.

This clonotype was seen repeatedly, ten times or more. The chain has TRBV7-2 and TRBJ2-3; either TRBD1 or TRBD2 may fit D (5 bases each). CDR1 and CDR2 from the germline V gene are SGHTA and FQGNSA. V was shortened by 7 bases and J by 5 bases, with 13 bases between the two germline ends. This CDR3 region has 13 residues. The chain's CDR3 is CASNRDPRDTQYF. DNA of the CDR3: TGTGCCAGCAACCGGGACCCGAGAGATACGCAGTATTTT.

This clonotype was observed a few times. CDR3 coding DNA: TGTGCCAGCAGCCTAATTCAATCAGGGATCTCTGGAAACACCATATATTTT. The encoded protein is CASSLIQSGISGNTIYF. This chain joins TRBV6-5 and TRBJ1-3, with D possibly being TRBD1 (5 bases). The germline CDR1 and CDR2 sequences are MNHEY and SVGAGI. The CDR3 has 17 amino acids. The germline V and J ends were trimmed by 6 bases and 0 bases, with 18 bases remaining between them.

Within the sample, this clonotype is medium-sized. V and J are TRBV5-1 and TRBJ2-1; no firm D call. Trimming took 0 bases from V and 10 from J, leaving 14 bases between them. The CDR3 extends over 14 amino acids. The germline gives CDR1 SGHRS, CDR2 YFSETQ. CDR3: CASSLEGYSREQFF. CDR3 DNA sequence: TGCGCCAGCAGCTTGGAGGGATATAGCAGGGAGCAGTTCTTC.

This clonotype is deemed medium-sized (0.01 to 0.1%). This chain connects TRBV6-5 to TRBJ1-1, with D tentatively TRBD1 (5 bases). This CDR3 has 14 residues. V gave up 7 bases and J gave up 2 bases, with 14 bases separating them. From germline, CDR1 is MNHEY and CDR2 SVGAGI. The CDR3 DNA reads TGTGCCAGCATCCGGGGGATCCAAAACACTGAAGCTTTCTTT. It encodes CASIRGIQNTEAFF.

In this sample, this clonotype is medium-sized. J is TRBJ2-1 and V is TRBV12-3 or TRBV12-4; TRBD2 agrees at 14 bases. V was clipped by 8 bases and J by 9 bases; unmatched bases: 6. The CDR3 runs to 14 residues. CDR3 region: CASVGLAGVIEQFF. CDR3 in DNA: TGTGCCAGCGTGGGACTAGCGGGAGTGATTGAGCAGTTCTTC.

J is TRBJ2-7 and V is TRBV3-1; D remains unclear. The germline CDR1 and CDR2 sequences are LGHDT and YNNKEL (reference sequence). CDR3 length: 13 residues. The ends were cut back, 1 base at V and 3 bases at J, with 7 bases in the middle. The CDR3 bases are TGTGCCAGCAGCCAAGGAAGGCGCTACGAGCAGTACTTC. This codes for CASSQGRRYEQYF.